The rows below give T cell receptor beta chains drawn from one sample of a study of shared clonotypes between healthy human individuals. Sequencing was performed with immunoSEQ multiplex PCR; in TCRdb, only in-frame clones are kept and a portion is missing. The top ten clones hold 1% to 1.5% of a sample with some 2 million clones, about 95% of them seen once. The sequenced material came from naive CD8+ T cells sorted from blood. The receptor set was obtained from a man aged 18 to 30 in good health. CDR3s include the opening cysteine and the closing phenylalanine or tryptophan. Fields, in order: CDR3 DNA, CDR3 protein, clone size, J gene, D gene, V gene. A D gene is named only where the DNA matches it firmly. A clone size is listed for some rows: how often the clone was seen (once, few, many), or a class if it is expanded.

CDR3nt: TGTGCCAGCACCGACTGGAGCTCTGGAAACACCATATATTTT
CDR3aa: CASTDWSSGNTIYF
abundance: .
j_gene: TRBJ1-3
d_gene: .
v_gene: TRBV7-9

CDR3nt: TGTGCCAGCAGCTTGGGGGGTGGTAAGAATCAGCCCCAGCATTTT
CDR3aa: CASSLGGGKNQPQHF
abundance: .
j_gene: TRBJ1-5
d_gene: .
v_gene: TRBV7-9

CDR3nt: TGCGCCAGCAGCTTGGGGGGAAACACTGAAGCTTTCTTT
CDR3aa: CASSLGGNTEAFF
abundance: .
j_gene: TRBJ1-1
d_gene: .
v_gene: TRBV5-1

CDR3nt: TGTGCCAGCAGCGTAGACGTGACTAGCGGGAACGAGCAGTACTTC
CDR3aa: CASSVDVTSGNEQYF
abundance: .
j_gene: TRBJ2-7
d_gene: TRBD2
v_gene: TRBV9

CDR3nt: TGTGCCTGGAGTGTACGGGAGTACAGTTCCTACGAGCAGTACTTC
CDR3aa: CAWSVREYSSYEQYF
abundance: .
j_gene: TRBJ2-7
d_gene: .
v_gene: TRBV30

CDR3nt: TGTGCCAGTAGTATAGCGGAGGGTTCCTACGAGCAGTACTTC
CDR3aa: CASSIAEGSYEQYF
abundance: .
j_gene: TRBJ2-7
d_gene: .
v_gene: TRBV19

CDR3nt: TGTGCCAGCAGCGGGAAGGGATGGACCGGGGAGCTGTTTTTT
CDR3aa: CASSGKGWTGELFF
abundance: .
j_gene: TRBJ2-2
d_gene: .
v_gene: TRBV9

CDR3nt: TGTGCCAGCAGTTTATTTTCGGGGAGCTCCTACGAGCAGTACTTC
CDR3aa: CASSLFSGSSYEQYF
abundance: .
j_gene: TRBJ2-7
d_gene: .
v_gene: TRBV27

CDR3nt: TGCGCCAGCAGCCAAGAACGGGGACTAGGATCATTCCGCGGGTTCTTC
CDR3aa: CASSQERGLGSFRGFF
abundance: .
j_gene: TRBJ2-1
d_gene: TRBD2
v_gene: TRBV4-1

CDR3nt: TGTGCCAGCAGCCCGGACAGCACCTACGAGCAGTACTTC
CDR3aa: CASSPDSTYEQYF
abundance: .
j_gene: TRBJ2-7
d_gene: .
v_gene: TRBV7-9

CDR3nt: TGCGCCAGCACCCTAACAAGGGACGGTAATTCACCCCTCCACTTT
CDR3aa: CASTLTRDGNSPLHF
abundance: .
j_gene: TRBJ1-6
d_gene: .
v_gene: TRBV4-1

CDR3nt: TGCGCCAGCAGCCAAGATACAGGGGAGGGCAATGAGCAGTTCTTC
CDR3aa: CASSQDTGEGNEQFF
abundance: .
j_gene: TRBJ2-1
d_gene: .
v_gene: TRBV4-1

CDR3nt: TGTGCCAGCAGTGAAGCGTTAGGGTACGAGCAGTACTTC
CDR3aa: CASSEALGYEQYF
abundance: .
j_gene: TRBJ2-7
d_gene: .
v_gene: TRBV6-1

CDR3nt: TGTGCCAGCAGTGTAGCGGGAGGTCGGGAGCAGTTCTTC
CDR3aa: CASSVAGGREQFF
abundance: few
j_gene: TRBJ2-1
d_gene: TRBD2
v_gene: TRBV25-1

CDR3nt: TGTGCCAGCAGTTTGAGACCCCTAGGGGGAAATCCTTACGAGCAGTACTTC
CDR3aa: CASSLRPLGGNPYEQYF
abundance: .
j_gene: TRBJ2-7
d_gene: .
v_gene: TRBV28

CDR3nt: TGTGCCAGCAGCTCGATTATCAATGAGCAGTTCTTC
CDR3aa: CASSSIINEQFF
abundance: .
j_gene: TRBJ2-1
d_gene: .
v_gene: TRBV5-6

CDR3nt: TGTGCCAGCAGTACCGGATATAGCAATCAGCCCCAGCATTTT
CDR3aa: CASSTGYSNQPQHF
abundance: .
j_gene: TRBJ1-5
d_gene: .
v_gene: TRBV6-5

CDR3nt: TGCGCCAGCAGCCCACACGCAATTGGCAGCTCCTACGAGCAGTACTTC
CDR3aa: CASSPHAIGSSYEQYF
abundance: .
j_gene: TRBJ2-7
d_gene: .
v_gene: TRBV4-1

CDR3nt: TGTGCCAGCAGTGAAGACCCGGGGGGGTATAGCAATCAGCCCCAGCATTTT
CDR3aa: CASSEDPGGYSNQPQHF
abundance: .
j_gene: TRBJ1-5
d_gene: .
v_gene: TRBV2

CDR3nt: TGTGCTAGTGGTTTCCCCGGGACAGCTCCCTACGAGCAGTACTTC
CDR3aa: CASGFPGTAPYEQYF
abundance: once
j_gene: TRBJ2-7
d_gene: TRBD1
v_gene: TRBV12-5

CDR3nt: TGCGCCAGCAGCCAAGCCTGGGGCGGCAGTAGCTCCTACGAGCAGTACTTC
CDR3aa: CASSQAWGGSSSYEQYF
abundance: .
j_gene: TRBJ2-7
d_gene: .
v_gene: TRBV4-3

CDR3nt: TGTGCCAGCAGGCCGGGACACGCTTACGAGCAGTACTTC
CDR3aa: CASRPGHAYEQYF
abundance: .
j_gene: TRBJ2-7
d_gene: .
v_gene: TRBV2

CDR3nt: TGTGCCAGCAGCCTGGACAGCAACTATGGCTACACCTTC
CDR3aa: CASSLDSNYGYTF
abundance: .
j_gene: TRBJ1-2
d_gene: .
v_gene: TRBV6-5

CDR3nt: TGTGCCAGCAGCCCTTGGGGGGAGAATGAGCAGTTCTTC
CDR3aa: CASSPWGENEQFF
abundance: .
j_gene: TRBJ2-1
d_gene: .
v_gene: TRBV9

CDR3nt: TGTGCCAGCAGCTTAGCGGCTACCCCCTACAATGAGCAGTTCTTC
CDR3aa: CASSLAATPYNEQFF
abundance: .
j_gene: TRBJ2-1
d_gene: .
v_gene: TRBV13

CDR3nt: TGTGCCAGCAGTGATCGGCTGAATGAGCAGTTCTTC
CDR3aa: CASSDRLNEQFF
abundance: .
j_gene: TRBJ2-1
d_gene: .
v_gene: TRBV6-1

CDR3nt: TGTGCCAGCTCAAATCAACGGAGCTCCTACGAGCAGTACTTC
CDR3aa: CASSNQRSSYEQYF
abundance: .
j_gene: TRBJ2-7
d_gene: .
v_gene: TRBV13

CDR3nt: TGTGCCAGCAGATCCGATGACTACGAGCAGTACTTC
CDR3aa: CASRSDDYEQYF
abundance: .
j_gene: TRBJ2-7
d_gene: .
v_gene: TRBV7-8

CDR3nt: TGCGCCAGCAGCCTTACACCGAACACCGGGGAGCTGTTTTTT
CDR3aa: CASSLTPNTGELFF
abundance: .
j_gene: TRBJ2-2
d_gene: .
v_gene: TRBV10-2

CDR3nt: TGTGCCTGGAGTTGGGAGGACAGGAGTAACTATGGCTACACCTTC
CDR3aa: CAWSWEDRSNYGYTF
abundance: .
j_gene: TRBJ1-2
d_gene: TRBD1
v_gene: TRBV30

CDR3nt: TGCGCCAGCAGCCCTTGGACAGGGGAGACCGGGGAGCTGTTTTTT
CDR3aa: CASSPWTGETGELFF
abundance: .
j_gene: TRBJ2-2
d_gene: TRBD1
v_gene: TRBV5-1

CDR3nt: TGTGCCAGCAGCCCCCCCCTAAGAGAGACCCAGTACTTC
CDR3aa: CASSPPLRETQYF
abundance: .
j_gene: TRBJ2-5
d_gene: .
v_gene: TRBV7-9

CDR3nt: TGCGCCAGCAGCCAAGATTCCCCTCGGGACTCTGGGGAGCTGTTTTTT
CDR3aa: CASSQDSPRDSGELFF
abundance: .
j_gene: TRBJ2-2
d_gene: .
v_gene: TRBV4-3

CDR3nt: TGTGCCAGCAGCTACCTTTTTAGCGGGGAGTACAACACCGGGGAGCTGTTTTTT
CDR3aa: CASSYLFSGEYNTGELFF
abundance: .
j_gene: TRBJ2-2
d_gene: TRBD2
v_gene: TRBV13

CDR3nt: TGTGCCAGCAGCTCCCAGGGCCCACCGGAGGAGACCCAGTACTTC
CDR3aa: CASSSQGPPEETQYF
abundance: once
j_gene: TRBJ2-5
d_gene: .
v_gene: TRBV7-9

CDR3nt: TGTGCCAGCAGGACTCAGACTAGCAATGAGCAGTTCTTC
CDR3aa: CASRTQTSNEQFF
abundance: .
j_gene: TRBJ2-1
d_gene: .
v_gene: TRBV5-6

CDR3nt: TGCGCCAGCAGCTTCACGGGGGGCTCTAACATTCAGTACTTC
CDR3aa: CASSFTGGSNIQYF
abundance: .
j_gene: TRBJ2-4
d_gene: .
v_gene: TRBV5-1

CDR3nt: TGTGCCAGCAGCTTTAGCGGAGCGACCTACAATGAGCAGTTCTTC
CDR3aa: CASSFSGATYNEQFF
abundance: .
j_gene: TRBJ2-1
d_gene: .
v_gene: TRBV7-8

CDR3nt: TGTGCCAGCAGTGAAGGGGTTTACTCACCCCTCCACTTT
CDR3aa: CASSEGVYSPLHF
abundance: .
j_gene: TRBJ1-6
d_gene: .
v_gene: TRBV6-1

CDR3nt: TGCGCCAGCAGTGGGTTCAATTCACCCCTCCACTTT
CDR3aa: CASSGFNSPLHF
abundance: once
j_gene: TRBJ1-6
d_gene: .
v_gene: TRBV10-2

CDR3nt: TGTGCTAGTGGTTTGGGGACAGGGACGACAGATACGCAGTATTTT
CDR3aa: CASGLGTGTTDTQYF
abundance: .
j_gene: TRBJ2-3
d_gene: TRBD1
v_gene: TRBV12-5

CDR3nt: TGTGCCAGCAGCCAAGGAGATAGCGGGGCCCTCGGCAATGAGCAGTTCTTC
CDR3aa: CASSQGDSGALGNEQFF
abundance: .
j_gene: TRBJ2-1
d_gene: TRBD2
v_gene: TRBV4-2

CDR3nt: TGTGCCAGCAGCCCCAGGACTAGCGGGGGGAACTCCTACAATGAGCAGTTCTTC
CDR3aa: CASSPRTSGGNSYNEQFF
abundance: .
j_gene: TRBJ2-1
d_gene: TRBD2
v_gene: TRBV7-2

CDR3nt: TGTGCCAGCAGCGACCGGTGGGCTAACTATGGCTACACCTTC
CDR3aa: CASSDRWANYGYTF
abundance: .
j_gene: TRBJ1-2
d_gene: .
v_gene: TRBV5-6

CDR3nt: TGTGCCACCCTTCAAACAGGGGGACAGGATGAAGCTTTCTTT
CDR3aa: CATLQTGGQDEAFF
abundance: .
j_gene: TRBJ1-1
d_gene: TRBD1
v_gene: TRBV6-5

CDR3nt: TGTGCCAGCAGTTACTTGAGGGCGGGGGAGACCCAGTACTTC
CDR3aa: CASSYLRAGETQYF
abundance: .
j_gene: TRBJ2-5
d_gene: .
v_gene: TRBV6-5

CDR3nt: TGTGCCAGCAGTTACATCGGGGAAGGGTATGGCTACACCTTC
CDR3aa: CASSYIGEGYGYTF
abundance: .
j_gene: TRBJ1-2
d_gene: .
v_gene: TRBV6-5

CDR3nt: TGTGCCAGCAGCTTAGTAGTCCTTACGAACACCGGGGAGCTGTTTTTT
CDR3aa: CASSLVVLTNTGELFF
abundance: .
j_gene: TRBJ2-2
d_gene: .
v_gene: TRBV7-2

CDR3nt: TGTGCCAGCAGCTTGGGGGATGAGACCCAGTACTTC
CDR3aa: CASSLGDETQYF
abundance: .
j_gene: TRBJ2-5
d_gene: .
v_gene: TRBV5-6

CDR3nt: TGCGCCAGCAGCTTGGCCTTGGGGCACCAAGAGACCCAGTACTTC
CDR3aa: CASSLALGHQETQYF
abundance: .
j_gene: TRBJ2-5
d_gene: .
v_gene: TRBV5-1

CDR3nt: TGCGCAAGCAGTACTAACTCCTACGAGCAGTACTTC
CDR3aa: CASSTNSYEQYF
abundance: once
j_gene: TRBJ2-7
d_gene: .
v_gene: TRBV5-1

CDR3nt: TGTGCCAGCGGGGGCAGCTGGGGGTACGAGCAGTACTTC
CDR3aa: CASGGSWGYEQYF
abundance: .
j_gene: TRBJ2-7
d_gene: .
v_gene: TRBV7-2

CDR3nt: TGTGCCAGCAGCGCAGTTTCTGGAAACACCATATATTTT
CDR3aa: CASSAVSGNTIYF
abundance: .
j_gene: TRBJ1-3
d_gene: .
v_gene: TRBV6-1

CDR3nt: TGTGCCAGCAGTTTAGATGGACAGGGTGCCTTTGGCTACACCTTC
CDR3aa: CASSLDGQGAFGYTF
abundance: .
j_gene: TRBJ1-2
d_gene: TRBD1
v_gene: TRBV27

CDR3nt: TGTGCCAGCAGGAGCGGGGGCCTCAATGAGCAGTTCTTC
CDR3aa: CASRSGGLNEQFF
abundance: .
j_gene: TRBJ2-1
d_gene: TRBD2
v_gene: TRBV11-2